The 27 T cell receptor beta chains below come from one sample, sequenced in a study of CD8 T cells in ankylosing spondylitis. Via MiXCR, TCRdb re-called the 5' RACE reads, giving one row per CDR3 protein. This table has about 440,000 distinct CDR3 sequences, over 15% appearing once. Their target antigens are unknown. General study findings and limits: A motif in TCR beta, a set of eight highly homologous variants, appeared characteristic of ankylosing spondylitis blood.

Sample: blood, either unsorted or a sorted T cell fraction (not recorded which). The receptors shown here come from a male donor with ankylosing spondylitis.

This clonotype showed up just a few times. This chain connects TRBV14 to TRBJ2-5, with 14 bases matching TRBD2. In germline, CDR1 is SGHDN, CDR2 FVKESK. The V gene end was trimmed by 3 bases and the J gene end by 4 bases; junction bases not matched to a gene: 10. The CDR3 is 18 residues long. This CDR3 is CASSQGLAGVSPGETQYF. The CDR3 DNA reads as TGTGCCAGCAGCCAGGGACTAGCGGGAGTTAGCCCCGGAGAGACCCAGTACTTC.

V is TRBV30 and J is TRBJ1-4; D gene unclear. Trimming cost V 6 bases and J 0 bases, with 2 bases left between them. Per the germline V gene, CDR1 is GTSNPN and CDR2 is SVGIG (reference sequence). The CDR3 loop spans 11 amino acids. CDR3 DNA: TGTGCCTGCACAACTAATGAAAAACTGTTTTTT. Amino acid sequence: CACTTNEKLFF.

The chain combines TRBV28 with TRBJ1-1; 7 nucleotides match TRBD1. The CDR3 totals 14 residues. V lost 6 bases to trimming and J lost 9 bases; unmatched junction nucleotides: 13. Germline CDR1 and CDR2: MDHEN and SYDVKM. The chain's CDR3 is CASRKGGQPSQAFF. In DNA, the CDR3 is TGTGCCAGCAGGAAAGGGGGACAGCCCTCCCAAGCTTTCTTT.

J is TRBJ2-3 and V is TRBV27; D is uncertain. Trimming took off 6 bases at V and 1 base at J, with 14 bases between the two ends. The germline gives CDR1 MNHEY, CDR2 SMNVEV (reference sequence). There are 15 residues in the CDR3. The CDR3 spells CASSSRALGTDTQYF. The DNA of the CDR3 is TGTGCCAGCAGCTCGCGTGCTCTTGGCACAGATACGCAGTATTTT.

This clonotype has a handful of counts. This rearrangement joins TRBV28 to TRBJ2-3; D could derive from TRBD1 or TRBD2 (5 bases each). V was trimmed by 3 bases and J by 3 bases, leaving 10 bases between them. This CDR3 has 14 amino acids. Per the germline V gene, CDR1 is MDHEN and CDR2 is SYDVKM. The CDR3 protein is CASSFGGETDTQYF. CDR3 nucleotide sequence: TGTGCCAGCAGTTTTGGGGGAGAAACAGATACGCAGTATTTT.

This chain uses TRBV6-1 with TRBJ2-7, with D perhaps TRBD1 or TRBD2 (5 bases each). Trimming stripped 6 bases from V and 7 bases from J, with 22 bases between. The CDR3 is 15 residues long. From germline, CDR1 is MNHNS and CDR2 SASEGT. The CDR3 coding sequence is TGTGCCAGCAGCCCCGAGGGGTTTCGTATATTGGAGCAGTACTTC. Its translation: CASSPEGFRILEQYF.

The chain joins TRBV20-1 to TRBJ1-2; D is possibly TRBD1 (6 bases). Germline V gives CDR1 DFQATT, CDR2 SNEGSKA (reference sequence). CDR3 length: 12 residues. The V end was cut by 3 bases, the J end by 6 bases, with 11 bases between. The CDR3 spells CSASAGVDGYTF. DNA for the CDR3: TGCAGTGCTAGTGCAGGGGTGGATGGCTACACCTTC.

Worth noting for this clonotype: The junction does not match germline at one end; this may be a read error. This chain links TRBV3-1 with TRBJ1-6, with D perhaps TRBD1 (5 bases). Looked up from germline, CDR1 is LGHDT and CDR2 is YNNKEL (reference sequence). The CDR3 is 15 residues long. This chain's CDR3 is CANSPFGGMNSPLHF. Written as DNA, the CDR3 is TGTGCCAACAGCCCCTTCGGGGGGATGAATTCACCCCTCCACTTT. Full variable domain (outside the CDR3, taken from reference TRBV3-1 and TRBJ1-6): DTAVSQTPKYLVTQMGNDKSIKCEQNLGHDTMYWYKQDSKKFLKIMFSYNNKELIINETVPNRFSPKSPDKAHLNLHINSLELGDSAVYFCANSPFGGMNSPLHFGNGTRLTVT.

This clonotype has more than one count but fewer than ten. The V gene is TRBV12-3 or TRBV12-4, the J gene TRBJ1-5; D may be TRBD1 (5 bases). The CDR3 is 14 amino acids. The V and J ends lost 1 base and 6 bases respectively, with 10 bases between them. The CDR3 DNA reads TGTGCCAGCAGTTTAGATTCAGGGACTCAGCCCCAGCATTTT. Translated, it gives CASSLDSGTQPQHF.

This rearrangement joins TRBV9 to TRBJ2-2; D is unresolved. The CDR3 loop spans 15 amino acids. The V end was cut by 2 bases, the J end by 1 base, with 9 bases between. Germline lookup yields CDR1 SGDLS and CDR2 YYNGEE. Here the CDR3 reads CASSVPPKNTGELFF. The DNA for the CDR3 is TGTGCCAGCAGCGTCCCCCCAAAGAACACCGGGGAGCTGTTTTTT.

V gene TRBV27 combines with J gene TRBJ2-1; 10 bases match TRBD2. Germline V gene sequence: CDR1 MNHEY, CDR2 SMNVEV (reference sequence). V trimming: 4 bases; J trimming: 3 bases; junction bases outside the gene matches: 6. CDR3 size: 16 residues. The CDR3 here is CASSSITSGVYNEQFF. CDR3 DNA sequence: TGTGCCAGCAGTTCGATTACTAGCGGGGTCTACAATGAGCAGTTCTTC.

This clonotype was picked up a small number of times. The rearrangement joins TRBV20-1 to TRBJ1-5, with 9 bases lining up with TRBD1. The CDR3 runs to 15 residues. Trimming removed 6 bases from V and 5 bases from J; junction bases left unmatched: 11. The germline gives CDR1 DFQATT, CDR2 SNEGSKA (reference sequence). The CDR3 coding sequence is TGCAGTGCCATAAAGGGACAGGGCAACCATCAGCCCCAGCATTTT. This sequence encodes CSAIKGQGNHQPQHF.

This chain joins TRBV6-1 and TRBJ2-7; D gene ambiguous. Per germline, CDR1 MNHNS and CDR2 SASEGT. Trimming removed 6 bases from V and 5 bases from J, with 14 bases in between. The CDR3 is 13 amino acids. The CDR3 region has the DNA TGTGCCAGCAGACCTGACCTAACCGACGAGCAGTACTTC. Translated: CASRPDLTDEQYF.

This clonotype was detected only a few times. The V gene is TRBV28, the J gene TRBJ1-3, with D unresolved. CDR1 is MDHEN, CDR2 SYDVKM, per germline. V was cut by 5 bases and J by 3 bases, with 14 bases left in between. The CDR3 length is 15 residues. Written as DNA, the CDR3 is TGTGCCAGCAGTCCCGCGGATAAACTTGGAAACACCATATATTTT. Its protein is CASSPADKLGNTIYF.

The J gene is TRBJ2-2, the V gene TRBV5-1; D is unclear. CDR3 length equals 13 residues. V was shortened by 5 bases and J by 6 bases, with 11 bases between the two germline ends. Germline assignment: CDR1 SGHRS and CDR2 YFSETQ. The CDR3 sequence is CASRQGRAGELFF. In DNA form, the CDR3 reads TGCGCCAGCAGGCAAGGTCGGGCCGGGGAGCTGTTTTTT.

The chain joins TRBV2 to TRBJ2-3; the D call may be TRBD1 or TRBD2 (5 bases each). Germline V lookup: CDR1 SNHLY, CDR2 FYNNEI. The CDR3 length is 15 residues. Trimming left V 5 bases short and J 5 bases short, with 17 bases between. This CDR3 is CASSLAGPRGDTQYF. The CDR3 DNA follows: TGTGCCAGCAGTCTCGCAGGGCCCCGGGGAGATACGCAGTATTTT.

This chain uses TRBV6-1 with TRBJ1-4; 12 positions match TRBD1. The CDR3 sequence is 18 residues long. Germline CDR1 and CDR2: MNHNS and SASEGT. V was clipped by 2 bases and J by 8 bases; unmatched bases: 12. Written as DNA, the CDR3 is TGTGCCAGCAGTGAAAGGGACAGGGGGCGGACCGGCCGAGAAAAACTGTTTTTT. Residues: CASSERDRGRTGREKLFF.

This clonotype was recorded a few times. This chain joins TRBV12-3 or TRBV12-4 and TRBJ2-1; D is undetermined. This CDR3 region has 13 residues. V lost 3 bases to trimming and J lost 5 bases, with 8 bases between them. CDR3 protein: CASSLSTNNEQFF. The CDR3 nucleotides are TGTGCCAGCAGTTTGAGTACAAACAATGAGCAGTTCTTC.

This clonotype was observed a handful of times. V is TRBV11-2 and J is TRBJ2-3; 10 positions agree with TRBD2. Germline-derived CDR1 and CDR2 are SGHAT and FQNNGV. CDR3 length equals 18 residues. The V segment lost 2 bases and the J segment 4 bases; nucleotides outside the gene matches: 12. The CDR3 DNA is TGTGCCAGCAGCTTACTCTCTGGAGCGGGGGGGCCCGCAGATACGCAGTATTTT. It encodes CASSLLSGAGGPADTQYF.

The chain joins TRBV3-1 to TRBJ1-2; D not resolved. Germline V gene sequence: CDR1 LGHDT, CDR2 YNNKEL (reference sequence). The CDR3 covers 13 residues. V dropped 2 bases and J dropped 6 bases, with 10 bases sitting between them. The CDR3 DNA reads TGTGCCAGCAGCCAATTCGCGGGTCATGGCTACACCTTC. It codes for CASSQFAGHGYTF.

The V call is TRBV18, the J call TRBJ2-7; possible D gene TRBD2, 7 bases. The CDR3 length is 15 residues. With 3 bases removed from V and 7 bases from J, the gap between germline ends came to 19 bases. Germline V CDR1 and CDR2: KGHSH, LQKENI. CDR3: CASSPGGLQLLEQYF. Here the CDR3 DNA reads TGTGCCAGCTCACCGGGGGGGCTTCAACTTTTGGAGCAGTACTTC.

This clonotype was seen a handful of times. The chain recombines TRBV27 with TRBJ2-1; weak D call: TRBD2 (5 bases). The CDR3 runs 14 residues. From germline, CDR1 is MNHEY and CDR2 SMNVEV (reference sequence). V was shortened by 2 bases and J by 7 bases, with 12 bases between the two germline ends. The CDR3 region is CASSLEASRNEQFF. Written as DNA, the CDR3 is TGTGCCAGCAGTTTAGAAGCTAGCAGGAATGAGCAGTTCTTC.

This clonotype came up a few times. The rearrangement joins TRBV11-1 to TRBJ2-1; D ambiguous. The length of the CDR3 is 13 residues. Deletions cut 2 bases from V and 8 bases from J, with 10 bases between. Germline assignment: CDR1 SGHAT and CDR2 FQDESV (reference sequence). The CDR3 DNA follows: TGTGCCAGCAGCTTAAAATTAGAGCATGAGCAGTTCTTC. Residues: CASSLKLEHEQFF.

The chain has TRBV5-5 and TRBJ2-1; TRBD2 agrees at 8 bases. The germline gives CDR1 SGHKS, CDR2 YYEKEE (reference sequence). The CDR3 has 16 residues. The junction had 8 bases not matched to a gene; V was cut back by 2 bases and J by 4 bases. The CDR3 DNA is TGTGCCAGCAGCTTTATTCCGGGACTAGATTACAATGAGCAGTTCTTC. Translation gives CASSFIPGLDYNEQFF.

This CDR3 reads CAWRQGGFGANVLTF. Here the CDR3 DNA reads TGTGCCTGGCGACAGGGAGGCTTTGGGGCCAACGTCCTGACTTTC. The chain has TRBV30 and TRBJ2-6, with D maybe TRBD1 (7 bases). Per germline, CDR1 GTSNPN and CDR2 SVGIG (reference sequence). Trimming shortened V by 5 bases and J by 3 bases, and 14 bases separated the two germline ends. The CDR3 has 15 residues.

This clonotype was detected only a few times. The chain couples TRBV15 to TRBJ2-2; no definite D call. Germline assignment: CDR1 LNHNV and CDR2 YYDKDF (reference sequence). This CDR3 is 13 amino acids long. V was trimmed by 3 bases and J by 8 bases, leaving 10 bases between them. The CDR3 loop is CATSRQSSGELFF. The DNA for the CDR3 is TGTGCCACCAGCAGGCAGAGTTCAGGGGAGCTGTTTTTT.

At least ten counts were recorded for this clonotype. A read error may produce the germline difference seen at one junction end. V is TRBV12-3 or TRBV12-4 and J is TRBJ1-1; TRBD1 is a possible D gene (5 bases). The CDR3 contains 13 residues. CDR3 sequence (DNA): TGCGCCAGCAGCTTCGGACAGAACACTGAAGCTTTCTTT. Protein: CASSFGQNTEAFF.